This T cell receptor beta chain stems from a study of blood T cell repertoires in COVID-19. The overall study: Samples of COVID-19 (acute and convalescent) were obtained from the United States, Italy and Spain. The cDNA or gDNA used as material had been derived from T cells, B-cell-depleted T cells, or PBMCs.

Per the study methods: Estimation of nucleated cell counts was performed using reference gene primer amplification. Clones were read by immunoSEQ multiplex PCR, and TCRdb kept only the in-frame ones, dropping some. V and J calls plus clone size are reproduced from that table; the DNA served to infer D and trimming. The sample shows 210,000 or so clones, 90% of them seen only once. This CDR3 contains 17 residues. Germline CDR1 is SQVTM and CDR2 is ANQGSEA. The trim removed 4 bases at V and 0 bases at J, leaving 8 bases unmatched. The chain joins TRBV29-1 to TRBJ2-1, with 11 positions matching TRBD2. The TCR comes from a man aged 50-59 years with acute or convalescent COVID-19. Sequenced sample: peripheral blood. The CDR3 loop is CSVVLAGGPSSYNEQFF. DNA for the CDR3: TGCAGCGTTGTGCTAGCGGGAGGCCCTAGCTCCTACAATGAGCAGTTCTTC.